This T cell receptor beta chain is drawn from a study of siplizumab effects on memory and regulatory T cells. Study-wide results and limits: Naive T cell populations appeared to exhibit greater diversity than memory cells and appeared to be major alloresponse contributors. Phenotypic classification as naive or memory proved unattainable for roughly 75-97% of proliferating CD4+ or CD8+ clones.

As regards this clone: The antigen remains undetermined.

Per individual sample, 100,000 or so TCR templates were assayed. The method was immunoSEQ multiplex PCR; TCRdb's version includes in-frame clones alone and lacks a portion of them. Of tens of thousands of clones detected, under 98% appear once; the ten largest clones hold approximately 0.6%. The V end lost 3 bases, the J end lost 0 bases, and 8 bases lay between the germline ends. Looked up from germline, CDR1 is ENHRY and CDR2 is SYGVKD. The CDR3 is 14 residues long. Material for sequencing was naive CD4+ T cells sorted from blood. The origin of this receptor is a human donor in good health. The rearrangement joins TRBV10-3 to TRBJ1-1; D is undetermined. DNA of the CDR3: TGTGCCATCAGTGACAAAACACTGAACACTGAAGCTTTCTTT. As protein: CAISDKTLNTEAFF.